This T cell receptor (beta chain) was recovered during a study of cytotoxic CD8 clonotypes in ibrutinib-treated CLL. Study conclusions and caveats: Elevated clonality accompanied ibrutinib response, with a return toward baseline values at progression.

The assay was immunoSEQ multiplex PCR, and TCRdb's table has in-frame clones only and misses some. The top ten hold under 8.5% of the sample, which has about 68,000 clones, 75% to 85% seen once. Trimming cost V 1 base and J 4 bases, with 10 bases left between them. Germline CDR1 is SGHAT and CDR2 is FQNNGV. CDR3 length: 14 residues. A remark on this clone: Its cognate antigen is unknown.

Around 1.8 micrograms of genomic DNA (from cryopreserved PBMCs) were used for TCR beta libraries. The sample here was PBMCs, taken at disease progression, from a patient treated with ibrutinib. The sequence came from a human donor with chronic lymphocytic leukemia. This chain uses TRBV11-2 with TRBJ1-1; D not certain. The CDR3 DNA is TGTGCCAGCAGCTTAGTGCGCGGAAGCACTGAAGCTTTCTTT. It specifies CASSLVRGSTEAFF.